This T cell receptor beta chain originates from a study of T-cell reconstitution after alpha-beta-depleted transplantation in children. Using unique molecular identifiers, the investigators prepared the TCRbeta library. Each CDR3 protein is one row after TCRdb ran MiXCR on the PCR reads. Among about 1,000,000 distinct CDR3 sequences listed, about 29% were seen once. This clonotype has a handful of counts. Its antigen is currently unknown. Study results and caveats: After transplant, high TCRbeta diversity at day 60 in some patients arose from surviving recipient T cells and thymic progenitors. There were reportedly several hundred expanded graft clones from which alpha-beta T cells came about two months after transplant. T-cell counts and diversity at one year following transplant were attributed mainly to newly produced T cells.

This material consisted of PBMCs, mostly from graft donor cells, taken 360 days after TCRalphabeta/CD19-depleted stem cell transplant. The TCR originated in a boy in the first two years of life who had a stem cell transplant for SCID, so the T cells may come from the graft donor.

In nucleotides, the CDR3 is TGCAGTGCTAGAGTTCGAGGGGGGGCCGACTACGAGCAGTACTTC. It is translated as CSARVRGGADYEQYF. The J gene is TRBJ2-7, the V gene TRBV20-1; a possible D gene is TRBD2 (7 bases). Germline V CDR1 and CDR2: DFQATT, SNEGSKA (reference sequence). V lost 1 base, J lost 3 bases, and 16 bases lay in between. This CDR3 is 15 amino acids long.